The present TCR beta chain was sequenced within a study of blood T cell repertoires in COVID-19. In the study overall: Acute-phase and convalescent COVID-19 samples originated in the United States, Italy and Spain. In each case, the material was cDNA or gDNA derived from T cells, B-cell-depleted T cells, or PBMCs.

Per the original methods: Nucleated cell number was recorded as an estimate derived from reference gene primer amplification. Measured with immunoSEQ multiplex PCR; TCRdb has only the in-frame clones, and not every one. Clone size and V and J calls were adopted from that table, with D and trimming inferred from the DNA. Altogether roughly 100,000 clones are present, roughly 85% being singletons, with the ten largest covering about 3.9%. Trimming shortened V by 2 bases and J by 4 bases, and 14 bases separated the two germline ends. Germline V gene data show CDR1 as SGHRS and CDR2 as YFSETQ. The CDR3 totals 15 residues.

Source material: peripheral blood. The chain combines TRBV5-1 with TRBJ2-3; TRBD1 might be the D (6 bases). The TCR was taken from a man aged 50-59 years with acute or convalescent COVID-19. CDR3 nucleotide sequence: TGCGCCAGCAGCTTAACAGGGAACCCCCCAGATACGCAGTATTTT. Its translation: CASSLTGNPPDTQYF.